This TCR beta chain originates from a study of blood T cell repertoires in COVID-19. Assay: immunoSEQ multiplex PCR; the TCRdb copy retains only in-frame clones and omits some. Of fewer than 75,000 clones listed, about 89% are singletons. This CDR3 comprises 15 residues. Looked up from germline, CDR1 is SGHAT and CDR2 is FQNNGV. V was trimmed by 4 bases and J by 5 bases, leaving 17 bases between them. The sample consisted of peripheral blood. J is TRBJ2-5 and V is TRBV11-2; D perhaps matches TRBD1 (6 bases). The receptor comes from a man aged 55 to 69 with active or convalescent COVID-19. CDR3 nucleotides: TGTGCCAGCAGCTCAGACACAGGGAGTCGGGAGACCCAGTACTTC. Its protein is CASSSDTGSRETQYF.